The present entry profiles one T cell receptor (beta chain) with its context. Its antigen is as yet unknown. One junction end does not reproduce the germline sequence, and a read error may be involved. The data belong to a study of cytomegalovirus exposure and HLA in healthy donors. The wider study: HLA-typed donors were the source of approximately 85 million unique TCRs, which an early data release held.

General observations from the study: The records held CMV serostatus as the only immune exposure information.

PCR amplification relied on 60 Vbeta primers (plus 13 Jbeta primers). Original handling: Roughly 11 million shared chains were among the approximately 82 million unique TCR beta chains that a later analysis counted. Only in-frame clones appear in the TCRdb table, and some are missing; sequencing was by immunoSEQ multiplex PCR. V, J and clone size derive from that table, while D and trimming were established from the DNA sequence. The sample records some 130,000 clones, 77% being singletons. Per the germline V gene, CDR1 is SSHAT and CDR2 is FNYEAQ (reference sequence). The CDR3 consists of 15 residues.

The sample consisted of PBMCs. The TCR sequence derives from a man aged 25-45 years in good health and CMV-seronegative. The J gene is TRBJ2-3, the V gene TRBV7-7; D unclear. The CDR3 DNA sequence: TGTGCTAGCAGCTTAGGCCAGACTAGCACAGATACGCAGTATTTT. It yields the protein CASSLGQTSTDTQYF.